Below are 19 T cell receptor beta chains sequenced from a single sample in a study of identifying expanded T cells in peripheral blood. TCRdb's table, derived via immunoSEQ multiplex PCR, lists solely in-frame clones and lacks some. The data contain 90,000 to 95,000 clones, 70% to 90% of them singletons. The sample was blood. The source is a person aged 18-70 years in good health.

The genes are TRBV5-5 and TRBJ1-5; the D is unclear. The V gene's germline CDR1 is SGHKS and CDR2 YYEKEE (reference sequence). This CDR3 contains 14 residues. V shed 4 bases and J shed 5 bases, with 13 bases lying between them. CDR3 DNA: TGTGCCAGCAGCCTCCAACCCCTCGATCAGCCCCAGCATTTT. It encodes CASSLQPLDQPQHF. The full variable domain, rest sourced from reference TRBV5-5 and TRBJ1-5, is DAGVTQSPTHLIKTRGQQVTLRCSPISGHKSVSWYQQVLGQGPQFIFQYYEKEERGRGNFPDRFSARQFPNYSSELNVNALLLGDSALYLCASSLQPLDQPQHFGDGTRLSIL.

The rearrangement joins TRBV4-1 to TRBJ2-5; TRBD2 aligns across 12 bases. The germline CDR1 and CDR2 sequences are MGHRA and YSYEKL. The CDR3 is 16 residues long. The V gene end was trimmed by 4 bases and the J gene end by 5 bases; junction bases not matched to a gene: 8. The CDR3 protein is CASSPQTSGSWETQYF. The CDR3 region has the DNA TGCGCCAGCAGCCCCCAGACTAGCGGGAGTTGGGAGACCCAGTACTTC.

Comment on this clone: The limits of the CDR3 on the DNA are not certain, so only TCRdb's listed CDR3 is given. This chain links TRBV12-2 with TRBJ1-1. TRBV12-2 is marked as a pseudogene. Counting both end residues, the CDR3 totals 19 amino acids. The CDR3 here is CASRLKGFGGGASWTEAFF.

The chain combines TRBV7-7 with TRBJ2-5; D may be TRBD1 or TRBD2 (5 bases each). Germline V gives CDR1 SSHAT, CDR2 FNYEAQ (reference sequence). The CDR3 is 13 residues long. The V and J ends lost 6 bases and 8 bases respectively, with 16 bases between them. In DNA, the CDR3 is TGTGCCAGCAGTACTCCGGGGCTTCGAACCCAGTACTTC. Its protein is CASSTPGLRTQYF.

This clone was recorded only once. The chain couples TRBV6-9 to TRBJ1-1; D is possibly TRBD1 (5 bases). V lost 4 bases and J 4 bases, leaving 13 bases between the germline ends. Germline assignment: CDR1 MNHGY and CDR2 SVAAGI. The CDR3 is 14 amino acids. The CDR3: CASSWDEMSTEAFF. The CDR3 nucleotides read TGTGCCAGCAGTTGGGACGAAATGAGCACTGAAGCTTTCTTT.

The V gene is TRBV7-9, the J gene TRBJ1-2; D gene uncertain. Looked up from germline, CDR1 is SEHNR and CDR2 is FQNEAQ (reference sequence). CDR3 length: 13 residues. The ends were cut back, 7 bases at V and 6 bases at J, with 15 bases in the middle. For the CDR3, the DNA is TGTGCCAGCACCTCTGCCCTCCGGGATGGCTACACCTTC. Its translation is CASTSALRDGYTF.

This chain's CDR3 is CASTEGARSEAFF. DNA for the CDR3: TGTGCCAGCACCGAGGGGGCGCGTTCAGAAGCTTTCTTT. The J gene is TRBJ1-1, the V gene TRBV6-5, with 7 bases aligning to TRBD1. The trim removed 7 bases at V and 8 bases at J, leaving 10 bases unmatched. This CDR3 has 13 residues. Per germline, CDR1 MNHEY and CDR2 SVGAGI.

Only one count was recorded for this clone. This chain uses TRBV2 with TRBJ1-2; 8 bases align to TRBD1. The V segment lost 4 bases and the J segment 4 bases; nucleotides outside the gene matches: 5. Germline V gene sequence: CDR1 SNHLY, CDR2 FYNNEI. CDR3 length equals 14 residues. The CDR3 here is CASSGTGYGYGYTF. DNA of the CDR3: TGTGCCAGCAGTGGGACAGGGTATGGCTATGGCTACACCTTC.

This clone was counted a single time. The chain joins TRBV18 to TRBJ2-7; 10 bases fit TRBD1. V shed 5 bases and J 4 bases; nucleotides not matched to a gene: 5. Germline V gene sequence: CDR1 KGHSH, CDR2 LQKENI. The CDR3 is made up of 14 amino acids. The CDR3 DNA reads TGTGCCAGCTCAGAGGGACAGGGGAATTACGAGCAGTACTTC. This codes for CASSEGQGNYEQYF.

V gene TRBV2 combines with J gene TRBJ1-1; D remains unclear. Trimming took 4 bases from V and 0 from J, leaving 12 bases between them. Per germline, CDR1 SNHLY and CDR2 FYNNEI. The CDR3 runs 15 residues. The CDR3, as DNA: TGTGCCAGCAGTGCCTCCCTTGCCTTGAACACTGAAGCTTTCTTT. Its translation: CASSASLALNTEAFF.

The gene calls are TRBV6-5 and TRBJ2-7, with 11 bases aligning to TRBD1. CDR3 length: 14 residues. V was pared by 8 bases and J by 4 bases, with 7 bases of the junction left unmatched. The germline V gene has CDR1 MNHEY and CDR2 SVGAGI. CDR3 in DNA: TGTGCCAGCGGTACCGGGACAGGGGGGTACGAGCAGTACTTC. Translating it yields CASGTGTGGYEQYF.

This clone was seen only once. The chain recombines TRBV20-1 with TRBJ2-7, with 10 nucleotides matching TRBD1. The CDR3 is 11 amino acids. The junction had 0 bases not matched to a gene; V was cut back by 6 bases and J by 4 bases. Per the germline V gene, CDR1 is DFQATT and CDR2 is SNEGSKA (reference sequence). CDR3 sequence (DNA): TGCAGTGCGGGACAGGGGTACGAGCAGTACTTC. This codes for CSAGQGYEQYF.

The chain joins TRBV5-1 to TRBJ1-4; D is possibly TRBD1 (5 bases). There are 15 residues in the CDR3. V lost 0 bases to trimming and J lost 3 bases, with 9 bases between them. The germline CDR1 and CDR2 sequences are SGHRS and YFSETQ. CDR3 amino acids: CASSLEGRANEKLFF. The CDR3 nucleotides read TGCGCCAGCAGCTTGGAGGGCAGGGCTAATGAAAAACTGTTTTTT.

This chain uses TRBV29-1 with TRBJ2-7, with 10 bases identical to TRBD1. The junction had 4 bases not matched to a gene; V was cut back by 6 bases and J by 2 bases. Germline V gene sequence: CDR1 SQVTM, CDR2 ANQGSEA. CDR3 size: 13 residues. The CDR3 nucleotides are TGCAGCGTCCGGGACAGGGGCACCTACGAGCAGTACTTC. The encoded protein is CSVRDRGTYEQYF.

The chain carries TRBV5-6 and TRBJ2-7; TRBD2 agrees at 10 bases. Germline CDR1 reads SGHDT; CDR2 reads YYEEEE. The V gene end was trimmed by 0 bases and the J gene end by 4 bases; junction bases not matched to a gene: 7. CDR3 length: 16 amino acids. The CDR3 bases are TGTGCCAGCAGCTTGGCGGTAGCGGGAGGTTGGTACGAGCAGTACTTC. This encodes CASSLAVAGGWYEQYF.

The CDR3 DNA reads as TGTGCCAGCAGCGCCGCGCAACCCAACGACAATGAGCAGTTCTTC. It is translated as CASSAAQPNDNEQFF. The chain has TRBV7-9 and TRBJ2-1; the D is unclear. The CDR3 contains 15 residues. V was pared by 5 bases and J by 5 bases, with 16 bases between. Germline V CDR1 and CDR2: SEHNR, FQNEAQ (reference sequence).

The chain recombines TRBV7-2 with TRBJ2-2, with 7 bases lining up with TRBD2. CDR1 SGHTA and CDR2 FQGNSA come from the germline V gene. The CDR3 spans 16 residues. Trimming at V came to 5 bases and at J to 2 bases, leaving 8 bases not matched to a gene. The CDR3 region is CASSPWLAVNTGELFF. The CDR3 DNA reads TGTGCCAGCAGCCCCTGGCTAGCGGTCAACACCGGGGAGCTGTTTTTT.

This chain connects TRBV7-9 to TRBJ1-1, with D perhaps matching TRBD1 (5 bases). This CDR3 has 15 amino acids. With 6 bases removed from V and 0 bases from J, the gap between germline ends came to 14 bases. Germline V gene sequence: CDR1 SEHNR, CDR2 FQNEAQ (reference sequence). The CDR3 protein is CASSTAGSMNTEAFF. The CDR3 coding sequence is TGTGCCAGCAGTACCGCAGGGAGCATGAACACTGAAGCTTTCTTT. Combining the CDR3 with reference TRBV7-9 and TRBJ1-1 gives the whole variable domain DTGVSQNPRHKITKRGQNVTFRCDPISEHNRLYWYRQTLGQGPEFLTYFQNEAQLEKSRLLSDRFSAERPKGSFSTLEIQRTEQGDSAMYLCASSTAGSMNTEAFFGQGTRLTVV.

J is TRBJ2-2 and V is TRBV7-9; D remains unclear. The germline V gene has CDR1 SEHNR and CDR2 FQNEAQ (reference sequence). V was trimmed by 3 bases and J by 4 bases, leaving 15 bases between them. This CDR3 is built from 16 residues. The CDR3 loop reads CASSLKLARSTGELFF. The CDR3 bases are TGTGCCAGCAGCTTGAAGCTGGCGCGGAGCACCGGGGAGCTGTTTTTT.